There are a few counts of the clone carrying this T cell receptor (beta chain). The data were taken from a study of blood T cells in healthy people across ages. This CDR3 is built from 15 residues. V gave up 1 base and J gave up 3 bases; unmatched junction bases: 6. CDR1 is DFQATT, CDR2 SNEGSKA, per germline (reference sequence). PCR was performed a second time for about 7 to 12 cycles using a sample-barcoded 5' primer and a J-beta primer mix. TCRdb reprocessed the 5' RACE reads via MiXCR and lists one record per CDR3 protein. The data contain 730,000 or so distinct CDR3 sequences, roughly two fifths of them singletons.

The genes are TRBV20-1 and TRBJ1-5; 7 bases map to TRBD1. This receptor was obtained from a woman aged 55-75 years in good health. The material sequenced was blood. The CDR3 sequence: CSARALTGNNQPQHF. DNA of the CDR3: TGCAGTGCTAGAGCACTGACAGGGAACAATCAGCCCCAGCATTTT.